The entry that follows covers one T cell receptor beta chain sequence. The clone's antigen remains unknown. No quality values exist for individual bases; no much larger clone is one base distant. The trial excluded patients who had a history of autoimmune disease or were on systemic immunosuppression. Peripheral blood for TCR sequencing was collected from all dose cohorts at baseline, on cycle 4 day 1, and on cycle 7 day 1. Samples were obtained from an open-label, multicenter, first-in-human phase I dose-escalation trial of ivuxolimab. Adults with locally advanced or metastatic head and neck squamous cell, hepatocellular, melanoma or renal cell carcinoma were enrolled in the trial. CD4+ and CD8+ T cells were sorted separately from peripheral blood before TCR sequencing. These data belong to a study of OX40 agonist ivuxolimab in advanced cancers. About the full investigation: Ivuxolimab was an agonistic, fully human IgG2 monoclonal antibody directed against OX40 (CD134), a costimulatory receptor. Peripheral TCRbeta sequencing aimed to test whether ivuxolimab altered TCR sequence diversity and caused clonal T-cell expansion. Intravenous ivuxolimab was administered to patients every 2 weeks at six dose levels: 0.01, 0.1, 0.3, 1.5, 3 and 10 mg/kg. The paper describes the monotherapy dose-escalation part (N of about 47 patients) of the phase I trial of ivuxolimab. Partial responses occurred in three dose-escalation patients, of whom one had hepatocellular carcinoma and two had cutaneous melanoma. Prior anti-PD-1, anti-PD-L1 or anti-CTLA-4 therapy was permitted, and less than 45% of dose-escalation patients had received checkpoint inhibitors. Of the approximately 50 dose-escalation patients, hepatocellular carcinoma was present in about 19, melanoma in roughly 15, renal cell carcinoma in 9 and head and neck cancer in 9. The dose-escalation cohort was 82.7% male with a mean age of around 64 years, ranging from roughly 23 to 90.

Genomic DNA was isolated from the sorted cells so that the TCRbeta CDR3 region could be sequenced. The immunoSEQ Assay was used to sequence the TCRbeta CDR3 regions. The clones in this table, taken by TCRdb from immuneACCESS, are in-frame only. Not every clone is retained; where verified, under half of the shortfall comes from an unresolved V gene, and the cause of the rest is unknown. The sample data list some 15,000 clones, and roughly 77% of these were observed just once. The biggest ten clones account for roughly two fifths of the sample. Trimming leaves V shorter by 5 bases and J shorter by 6 bases, with the junction holding 3 bases beyond the gene matches. CDR1 and CDR2, per the germline V gene, are SQVTM and ANQGSEA. Including the terminal cysteine and phenylalanine, the CDR3 comprises 13 residues. Just the 39-base CDR3 DNA is kept, in frame starting at base 1. Broader findings and caveats from the paper: Low levels of normalized T-cell clonal expansion were also seen in some patients who did not respond. The antigen specificity of the clonally expanded peripheral T cells was not determined. At doses of 0.1 to 3.0 mg/kg, clonal expansion of both CD4+ and CD8+ blood T cells was observed from baseline to week 6. On average, CD8+ T cells showed more expanded clones than CD4+ T cells after ivuxolimab. In the 0.1-3.0 mg/kg groups, partial responders had among the lowest normalized peripheral clonal expansion, particularly in CD8+ T cells.

The TCR originated in an adult with an advanced solid tumor such as melanoma, head and neck, liver or kidney cancer. The chain is made from TRBV29-1 and TRBJ2-2, and 10 junctional nucleotides match TRBD1. This material consisted of CD4+ or CD8+ T cells sorted from blood, taken in a trial of the OX40 agonist ivuxolimab. The DNA reads TGCAGCGTTCAGACAGGGGGCCCCGGGGAGCTGTTTTTT. This encodes CSVQTGGPGELFF.